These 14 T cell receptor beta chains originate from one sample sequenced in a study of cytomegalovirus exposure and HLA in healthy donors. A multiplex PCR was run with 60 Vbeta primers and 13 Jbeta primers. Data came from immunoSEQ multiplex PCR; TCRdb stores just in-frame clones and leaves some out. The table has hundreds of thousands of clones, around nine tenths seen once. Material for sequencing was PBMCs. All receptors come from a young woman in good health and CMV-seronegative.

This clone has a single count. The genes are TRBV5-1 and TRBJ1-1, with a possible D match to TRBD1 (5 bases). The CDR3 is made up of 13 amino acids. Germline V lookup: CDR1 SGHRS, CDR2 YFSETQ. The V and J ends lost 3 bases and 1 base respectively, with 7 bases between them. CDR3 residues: CASSWGQNTEAFF. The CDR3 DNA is TGCGCCAGCAGCTGGGGCCAGAACACTGAAGCTTTCTTT.

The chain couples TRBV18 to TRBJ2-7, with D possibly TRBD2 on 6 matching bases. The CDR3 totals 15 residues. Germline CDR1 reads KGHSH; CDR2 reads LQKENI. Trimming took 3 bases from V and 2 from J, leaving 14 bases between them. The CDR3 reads CASSPWRALTYEQYF. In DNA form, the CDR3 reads TGTGCCAGCTCACCTTGGAGGGCCTTGACCTACGAGCAGTACTTC.

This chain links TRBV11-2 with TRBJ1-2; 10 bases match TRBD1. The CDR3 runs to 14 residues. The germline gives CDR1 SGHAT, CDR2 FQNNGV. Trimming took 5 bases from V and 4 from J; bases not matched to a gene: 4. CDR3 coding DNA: TGTGCCAGCAGCCCTGACAGGGGGCCCTATGGCTACACCTTC. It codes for CASSPDRGPYGYTF.

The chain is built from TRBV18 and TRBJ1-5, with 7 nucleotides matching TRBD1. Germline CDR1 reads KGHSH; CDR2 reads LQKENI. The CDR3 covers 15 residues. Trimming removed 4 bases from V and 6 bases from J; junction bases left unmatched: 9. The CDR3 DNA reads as TGTGCCAGCTCACAGGGGGCGGCCGAAGGTCAGCCCCAGCATTTT. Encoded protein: CASSQGAAEGQPQHF.

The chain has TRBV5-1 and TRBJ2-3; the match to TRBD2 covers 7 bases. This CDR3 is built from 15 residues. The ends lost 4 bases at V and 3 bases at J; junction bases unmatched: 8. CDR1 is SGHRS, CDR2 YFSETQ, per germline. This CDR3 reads CASSPPGGNTDTQYF. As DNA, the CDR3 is TGCGCCAGCAGCCCACCGGGGGGAAATACAGATACGCAGTATTTT.

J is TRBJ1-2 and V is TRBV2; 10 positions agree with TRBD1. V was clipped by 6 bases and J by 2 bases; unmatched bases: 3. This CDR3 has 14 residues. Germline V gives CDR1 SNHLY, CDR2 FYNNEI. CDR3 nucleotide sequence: TGTGCCAGCAGAAGGACAGGGGGAAACTATGGCTACACCTTC. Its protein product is CASRRTGGNYGYTF.

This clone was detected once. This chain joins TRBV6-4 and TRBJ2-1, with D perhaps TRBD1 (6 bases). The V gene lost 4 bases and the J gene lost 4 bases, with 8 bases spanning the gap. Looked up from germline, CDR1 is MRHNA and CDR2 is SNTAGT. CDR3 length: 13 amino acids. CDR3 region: CASSVGQYNEQFF. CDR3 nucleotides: TGTGCCAGCAGTGTAGGACAGTACAATGAGCAGTTCTTC.

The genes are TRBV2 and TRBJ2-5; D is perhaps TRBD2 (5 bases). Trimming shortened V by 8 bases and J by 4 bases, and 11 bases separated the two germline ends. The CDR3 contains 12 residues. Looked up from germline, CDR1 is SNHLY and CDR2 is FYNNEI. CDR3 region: CASEGARETQYF. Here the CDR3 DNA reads TGTGCCAGCGAGGGCGCGAGAGAGACCCAGTACTTC.

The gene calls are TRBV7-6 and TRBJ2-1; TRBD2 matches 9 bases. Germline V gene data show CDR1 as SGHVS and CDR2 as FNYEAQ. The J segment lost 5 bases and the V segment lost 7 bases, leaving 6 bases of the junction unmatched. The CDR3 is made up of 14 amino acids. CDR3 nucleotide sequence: TGTGCCAGCAACCTAGCGGGGCTCAACAATGAGCAGTTCTTC. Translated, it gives CASNLAGLNNEQFF.

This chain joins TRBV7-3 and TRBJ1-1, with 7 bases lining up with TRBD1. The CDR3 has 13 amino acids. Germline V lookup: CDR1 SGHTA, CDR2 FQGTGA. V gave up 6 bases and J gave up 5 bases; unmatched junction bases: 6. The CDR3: CASSTGDETEAFF. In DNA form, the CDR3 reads TGTGCCAGCAGTACAGGGGATGAGACTGAAGCTTTCTTT. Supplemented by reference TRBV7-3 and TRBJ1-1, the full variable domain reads GAGVSQTPSNKVTEKGKYVELRCDPISGHTALYWYRQSLGQGPEFLIYFQGTGAADDSGLPNDRFFAVRPEGSVSTLKIQRTERGDSAVYLCASSTGDETEAFFGQGTRLTVV.

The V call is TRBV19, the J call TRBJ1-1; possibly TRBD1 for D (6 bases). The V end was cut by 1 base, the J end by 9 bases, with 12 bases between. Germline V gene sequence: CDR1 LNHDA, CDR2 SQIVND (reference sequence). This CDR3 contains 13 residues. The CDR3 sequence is CASSIGQGPQAFF. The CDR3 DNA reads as TGTGCCAGTAGTATAGGTCAGGGGCCCCAAGCTTTCTTT.

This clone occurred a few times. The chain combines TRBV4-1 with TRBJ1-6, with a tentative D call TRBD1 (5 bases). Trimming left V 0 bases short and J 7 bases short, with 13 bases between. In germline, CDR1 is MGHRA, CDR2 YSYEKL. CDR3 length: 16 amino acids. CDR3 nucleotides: TGCGCCAGCAGCCAAGAAAGAACAGGCTTCAATTCACCCCTCCACTTT. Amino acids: CASSQERTGFNSPLHF.

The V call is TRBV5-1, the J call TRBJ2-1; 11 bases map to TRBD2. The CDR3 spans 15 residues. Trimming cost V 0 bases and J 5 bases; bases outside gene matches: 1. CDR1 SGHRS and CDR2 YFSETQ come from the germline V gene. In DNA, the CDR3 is TGCGCCAGCAGCTTGGTAGCGGGGGGGGACAATGAGCAGTTCTTC. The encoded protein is CASSLVAGGDNEQFF.

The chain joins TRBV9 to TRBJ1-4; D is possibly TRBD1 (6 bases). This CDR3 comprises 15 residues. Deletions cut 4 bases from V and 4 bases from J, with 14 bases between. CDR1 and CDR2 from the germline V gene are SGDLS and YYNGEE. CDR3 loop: CASSSGQIINEKLFF. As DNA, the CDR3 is TGTGCCAGCAGCTCCGGACAGATTATTAATGAAAAACTGTTTTTT.